Shown below are 25 T cell receptor beta chains from a single sample sequenced in a study of blood T cell repertoires in COVID-19. The data were produced by immunoSEQ multiplex PCR, yet TCRdb's version contains in-frame clones alone and is incomplete. The sample holds roughly 250,000 clones, around 89% seen once. The sequenced material came from peripheral blood. Receptors originate from a man aged 25 to 40 with acute or convalescent COVID-19.

This clone was recorded only once. The rearrangement joins TRBV19 to TRBJ2-1; tentatively, D is TRBD1 (5 bases). Looked up from germline, CDR1 is LNHDA and CDR2 is SQIVND (reference sequence). V was pared by 4 bases and J by 6 bases, with 16 bases between. The CDR3 covers 15 residues. DNA of the CDR3: TGTGCCAGTAGTAGGGGCCCCACGGCCTCCAATGAGCAGTTCTTC. Encoded protein: CASSRGPTASNEQFF.

The chain's CDR3 is CATRRRERTDTQYF. CDR3 DNA: TGTGCCACCAGACGTAGGGAGCGCACAGATACGCAGTATTTT. The chain links TRBV7-8 to TRBJ2-3, with a weak D call TRBD2 (5 bases). There are 14 residues in the CDR3. The V gene's germline CDR1 is SGHVS and CDR2 FQNEAQ. The V and J ends lost 10 bases and 1 base respectively, with 15 bases between them.

V and J are TRBV6-5 and TRBJ1-2; D perhaps matches TRBD1 (5 bases). The V gene's germline CDR1 is MNHEY and CDR2 SVGAGI. With 10 bases removed from V and 4 bases from J, the gap between germline ends came to 10 bases. The CDR3 consists of 11 residues. DNA for the CDR3: TGTGCCACCCGACAGACCTATGGCTACACCTTC. Translated: CATRQTYGYTF.

This clone was recorded a few times. This chain uses TRBV6-5 with TRBJ1-5; D is unresolved. The V gene lost 0 bases and the J gene lost 4 bases, with 4 bases spanning the gap. The CDR3 is 13 amino acids. Germline loops: CDR1 MNHEY, CDR2 SVGAGI. The CDR3 loop is CASSYSLNQPQHF. In DNA, the CDR3 is TGTGCCAGCAGTTACTCGCTAAATCAGCCCCAGCATTTT.

This sequence joins TRBV3-1 (or the pseudogene TRBV3-2) and TRBJ2-3; D is undetermined. V was cut by 0 bases and J by 1 base, with 11 bases left in between. The CDR3 length is 16 residues. The germline V gene encodes CDR1 LGHDT and CDR2 YNNKEL (reference sequence). Here the CDR3 reads CASSQDRIAGTDTQYF. CDR3 in DNA: TGTGCCAGCAGCCAAGATCGAATCGCGGGCACAGATACGCAGTATTTT.

This chain joins TRBV14 and TRBJ2-3; D possibly corresponds to TRBD1 (6 bases). The CDR3 consists of 19 residues. Germline assignment: CDR1 SGHDN and CDR2 FVKESK. V lost 5 bases, J lost 3 bases, and 27 bases lay in between. The chain's CDR3 is CASSRFEGASTGRTDTQYF. The DNA for the CDR3 is TGTGCCAGCAGCAGATTCGAGGGTGCGTCAACAGGGAGAACAGATACGCAGTATTTT.

The chain has TRBV27 and TRBJ1-1; D perhaps matches TRBD1 (6 bases). V shed 6 bases and J shed 5 bases, with 22 bases lying between them. This CDR3 comprises 16 residues. Germline CDR1 MNHEY, CDR2 SMNVEV (reference sequence). CDR3 DNA sequence: TGTGCCAGCAGGCCCACAGTGGGGGCCCCTAGGACTGAAGCTTTCTTT. Translating it yields CASRPTVGAPRTEAFF.

The chain is built from TRBV7-2 and TRBJ1-5; 9 nucleotides match TRBD1. V was pared by 1 base and J by 4 bases, with 5 bases of the junction left unmatched. Germline assignment: CDR1 SGHTA and CDR2 FQGNSA. The CDR3 has 16 residues. This CDR3 reads CASSLDVTGGNQPQHF. In DNA, the CDR3 is TGTGCCAGCAGCTTAGATGTGACAGGGGGAAATCAGCCCCAGCATTTT.

This clone was found once. The chain uses TRBV18 and TRBJ2-5, with 7 bases matching TRBD1. J gave up 5 bases and V 3 bases, and 9 bases lay outside the gene matches. The CDR3 has 15 amino acids. CDR1 KGHSH and CDR2 LQKENI come from the germline V gene. CDR3 coding DNA: TGTGCCAGCTCACCGAGACAGGGCTTGGCGGAGACCCAGTACTTC. Protein: CASSPRQGLAETQYF.

This clone was picked up one time. The identical CDR3 is also encoded by other nucleotide sequences in the sample. The V call is TRBV7-2, the J call TRBJ1-2, with TRBD1 matching 9 bases. This CDR3 contains 14 residues. Germline V gene sequence: CDR1 SGHTA, CDR2 FQGNSA. V lost 1 base, J lost 4 bases, and 1 base stayed unmatched. CDR3 protein: CASSLDRGPYGYTF. The CDR3 DNA follows: TGTGCCAGCAGCTTAGACAGGGGGCCCTATGGCTACACCTTC.

The V call is TRBV10-2, the J call TRBJ2-1; 7 bases are shared with TRBD2. This CDR3 is 14 amino acids long. V shed 1 base and J 4 bases; nucleotides not matched to a gene: 1. Germline CDR1 is WSHSY and CDR2 is SAAADI. CDR3 nucleotides: TGCGCCAGCAGTGAGTGGGGGGGATACAATGAGCAGTTCTTC. Translation: CASSEWGGYNEQFF.

This chain joins TRBV5-1 and TRBJ1-3; D might be TRBD1 (6 bases). V was trimmed by 4 bases and J by 2 bases, leaving 16 bases between them. CDR1 is SGHRS and CDR2 is YFSETQ in the germline V gene. This CDR3 has 16 amino acids. The CDR3 region has the DNA TGCGCCAGCAGCCAGGTTGGCGGGGGCACTGGAAACACCATATATTTT. Amino acid sequence: CASSQVGGGTGNTIYF.

This CDR3 reads CASSTDRSLAGVTDTQYF. CDR3 bases: TGTGCCAGTAGTACCGATCGATCACTAGCGGGGGTCACAGATACGCAGTATTTT. This chain uses TRBV19 with TRBJ2-3, with 11 nucleotides matching TRBD2. Germline V gene lookup returns CDR1 LNHDA and CDR2 SQIVND (reference sequence). The CDR3 is 18 amino acids. V shed 4 bases, J shed 2 bases, and the junction held 11 bases outside the gene matches.

The chain recombines TRBV3-1 (or the pseudogene TRBV3-2) with TRBJ2-1, with D maybe TRBD1 (5 bases). From germline, CDR1 is LGHDT and CDR2 YNNKEL (reference sequence). With 6 bases removed from V and 3 bases from J, the gap between germline ends came to 9 bases. The CDR3 spans 13 residues. The CDR3 DNA reads as TGTGCCAGCAGAGGACAAAACTACAATGAGCAGTTCTTC. Encoded protein: CASRGQNYNEQFF.

The V call is TRBV6-5, the J call TRBJ2-5; 7 bases are shared with TRBD1. Per germline, CDR1 MNHEY and CDR2 SVGAGI. J was trimmed by 6 bases and V by 5 bases; bases with no gene match: 12. The CDR3 totals 15 residues. The CDR3 bases are TGTGCCAGCAGTACCGGGACAGTACTTATGAAGACCCAGTACTTC. Residues: CASSTGTVLMKTQYF.

V and J are TRBV13 and TRBJ2-3, with D possibly TRBD1 on 5 matching bases. V lost 6 bases and J lost 1, with 8 bases in between. The CDR3 contains 13 residues. Germline CDR1 PRHDT, CDR2 FYEKMQ (reference sequence). CDR3 bases: TGTGCCAGCAGAGAACAGGGCACAGATACGCAGTATTTT. This gives the protein CASREQGTDTQYF.

The sample holds one count of this clone. The chain couples TRBV2 to TRBJ2-2; TRBD1 agrees at 7 bases. J lost 4 bases, V lost 7 bases, and 3 bases had no gene match. The germline gives CDR1 SNHLY, CDR2 FYNNEI. The CDR3 consists of 13 residues. CDR3 in amino acids: CASMGQSTGELFF. The CDR3 DNA is TGTGCCAGCATGGGACAGAGCACCGGGGAGCTGTTTTTT.

The chain links TRBV7-2 to TRBJ1-5; possible D gene TRBD1, 5 bases. Germline V gives CDR1 SGHTA, CDR2 FQGNSA. Trimming cost V 0 bases and J 5 bases, with 14 bases left between them. The length of the CDR3 is 16 residues. This chain's CDR3 is CASSLAGGRVHQPQHF. As DNA, the CDR3 is TGTGCCAGCAGCTTAGCGGGGGGACGGGTACATCAGCCCCAGCATTTT. The whole variable domain, remainder taken from reference TRBV7-2 and TRBJ1-5, is GAGVSQSPSNKVTEKGKDVELRCDPISGHTALYWYRQSLGQGLEFLIYFQGNSAPDKSGLPSDRFSAERTGGSVSTLTIQRTQQEDSAVYLCASSLAGGRVHQPQHFGDGTRLSIL.

This clone showed up just a few times. The genes are TRBV7-3 and TRBJ1-1, with a weak D call TRBD1 (6 bases). With 8 bases removed from V and 3 bases from J, the gap between germline ends came to 19 bases. The CDR3 sequence is 15 residues long. CDR1 and CDR2 from the germline V gene are SGHTA and FQGTGA. CDR3 protein: CASSPRGIVDTEAFF. The CDR3 coding sequence is TGTGCCAGCTCCCCGAGGGGGATCGTAGACACTGAAGCTTTCTTT.

The chain combines TRBV11-2 with TRBJ2-1; a possible D gene is TRBD2 (6 bases). Germline CDR1 is SGHAT and CDR2 is FQNNGV. The CDR3 runs 16 residues. V gave up 5 bases and J gave up 7 bases, with 21 bases separating them. This CDR3 is CASSPHGGVLRNEQFF. The CDR3 DNA is TGTGCCAGCAGCCCCCACGGGGGAGTTCTAAGGAATGAGCAGTTCTTC. Supplemented by reference TRBV11-2 and TRBJ2-1, the full variable domain reads EAGVAQSPRYKIIEKRQSVAFWCNPISGHATLYWYQQILGQGPKLLIQFQNNGVVDDSQLPKDRFSAERLKGVDSTLKIQPAKLEDSAVYLCASSPHGGVLRNEQFFGPGTRLTVL.

The gene calls are TRBV6-5 and TRBJ1-5; possible D gene TRBD1, 6 bases. Trimming removed 5 bases at V and 2 bases at J, with 13 bases between. Germline lookup yields CDR1 MNHEY and CDR2 SVGAGI. The CDR3 loop spans 15 amino acids. Here the CDR3 reads CASSPGAVGNQPQHF. The CDR3 DNA reads as TGTGCCAGCAGTCCAGGGGCAGTCGGCAATCAGCCCCAGCATTTT.

This clone was seen more than once but under ten times. This rearrangement joins TRBV5-1 to TRBJ1-2, with D unresolved. The CDR3 extends over 15 amino acids. Per germline, CDR1 SGHRS and CDR2 YFSETQ. V was pared by 3 bases and J by 0 bases, with 12 bases between. The CDR3 region has the DNA TGCGCCAGCAGCTCGACATCCTTCGCTAACTATGGCTACACCTTC. It codes for CASSSTSFANYGYTF.

V gene TRBV30 combines with J gene TRBJ1-2, with D perhaps TRBD1 (6 bases). V was cut by 4 bases and J by 4 bases, with 16 bases left in between. From germline, CDR1 is GTSNPN and CDR2 SVGIG (reference sequence). CDR3 size: 14 residues. The CDR3 region has the DNA TGTGCCTGGACCAGGGCAGGGGTGGGCTATGGCTACACCTTC. This translates into CAWTRAGVGYGYTF.

The V and J genes are TRBV28 and TRBJ2-7; a weak D match, TRBD1 (6 bases). V shed 11 bases and J shed 2 bases, with 16 bases lying between them. Germline-derived CDR1 and CDR2 are MDHEN and SYDVKM. This CDR3 has 13 amino acids. DNA of the CDR3: TGTGCCTGGGGGCAGACAGCGGCCTACGAGCAGTACTTC. Translation: CAWGQTAAYEQYF.

This clone came up once. This rearrangement joins TRBV28 to TRBJ2-5, with a possible D match to TRBD2 (5 bases). Looked up from germline, CDR1 is MDHEN and CDR2 is SYDVKM. V was pared by 3 bases and J by 5 bases, with 10 bases between. There are 13 residues in the CDR3. CDR3 bases: TGTGCCAGCAGTTTGTTCCAGCGGGAGACCCAGTACTTC. Translated, it gives CASSLFQRETQYF. The variable domain in full, completed from reference TRBV28 and TRBJ2-5, reads DVKVTQSSRYLVKRTGEKVFLECVQDMDHENMFWYRQDPGLGLRLIYFSYDVKMKEKGDIPEGYSVSREKKERFSLILESASTNQTSMYLCASSLFQRETQYFGPGTRLLVL.